This is a list of T cell receptor beta chains from one sample in a study of post-analysis software for immune sequencing data. TCRdb re-analysed the PCR reads in MiXCR, keeping a single row per CDR3 protein. Of 450,000 to 650,000 distinct CDR3 sequences listed, roughly two fifths were seen once; the top ten hold 1.5% to 2%. Sequencing used blood. The receptors come from a girl aged 5-17 years with multiple sclerosis. Each CDR3 is given with its conserved first and last residue. A D gene is named only where the DNA matches it firmly. A clone size is listed for some rows: how often the clone was seen (once, few, many), or a class if it is expanded.

>TRBV7-3|.|few|TRBJ2-5
CASSLTREGTQYF
TGTGCCAGCAGCTTGACCAGGGAAGGGACCCAGTACTTC
>TRBV29-1|TRBD2|.|TRBJ2-1
CSVRQRGGNEQFF
TGCAGCGTTCGTCAGCGGGGGGGGAATGAGCAGTTCTTC
>TRBV5-1|TRBD1|.|TRBJ2-1
CASSPGQRSSYNEQFF
TGCGCCAGCAGCCCGGGACAGCGGAGCTCCTACAATGAGCAGTTCTTC
>TRBV20-1|.|.|TRBJ2-1
CSASRRESSYNEQFF
TGCAGTGCTAGTAGGCGGGAAAGCTCCTACAATGAGCAGTTCTTC
>TRBV7-9|.|few|TRBJ1-1
CASSLGSGRKNTEAFF
TGTGCCAGCAGCTTAGGGTCAGGGCGAAAGAACACTGAAGCTTTCTTT
>TRBV7-2|.|.|TRBJ2-5
CASSSAQVGGETQYF
TGTGCCAGCAGCTCAGCACAGGTTGGGGGAGAGACCCAGTACTTC
>TRBV7-2|TRBD1|.|TRBJ1-2
CASSLDRTNYGYTF
TGTGCCAGCAGCTTGGACAGGACCAACTATGGCTACACCTTC
>TRBV20-1|TRBD2|.|TRBJ2-7
CSASLAGIAYEQYF
TGCAGTGCTTCACTAGCGGGAATAGCCTACGAGCAGTACTTC
>TRBV12-3/TRBV12-4|TRBD2|.|TRBJ2-7
CASSLAGVRGYEQYF
TGTGCCAGCAGCCTAGCGGGAGTCCGTGGCTACGAGCAGTACTTC
>TRBV2|TRBD2|once|TRBJ2-3
CASSILAGGPSGTDTQYF
TGTGCCAGCAGTATCCTAGCGGGAGGGCCCTCAGGCACAGATACGCAGTATTTT
>TRBV10-3|.|few|TRBJ2-1
CAISAKTPGSLSYNEQFF
TGTGCCATCAGCGCCAAAACTCCGGGTTCCCTCTCCTACAATGAGCAGTTCTTC
>TRBV6-6|TRBD1|.|TRBJ2-7
CASSLNRGPYEQYF
TGTGCCAGCAGTCTGAACAGGGGGCCCTACGAGCAGTACTTC
>TRBV20-1|TRBD1|.|TRBJ1-2
CSARRQGKGGYTF
TGCAGTGCTAGGAGACAGGGAAAGGGCGGCTACACCTTC
>TRBV12-3/TRBV12-4|.|.|TRBJ2-1
CASSQDYHEQFF
TGTGCCAGCAGTCAAGACTACCATGAGCAGTTCTTC
>TRBV20-1|.|.|TRBJ2-1
CSARGLLEADEQFF
TGCAGTGCTAGAGGTCTCCTTGAGGCCGATGAGCAGTTCTTC
>TRBV7-8|TRBD2|few|TRBJ2-3
CASSFRAGGDTQYF
TGTGCCAGCAGCTTCCGAGCGGGAGGCGATACGCAGTATTTT
>TRBV10-3|.|.|TRBJ2-1
CAISESLADNEQFF
TGTGCCATCAGTGAGTCGCTAGCCGACAATGAGCAGTTCTTC
>TRBV5-6|TRBD1|few|TRBJ2-7
CASRIRDRGTVEQYF
TGTGCCAGCAGAATCCGGGACAGGGGGACGGTCGAGCAGTACTTC
>TRBV7-9|.|.|TRBJ2-3
CASSPRVGRPSTDTQYF
TGTGCCAGCAGCCCCCGGGTGGGGAGACCTAGCACAGATACGCAGTATTTT
>TRBV12-3/TRBV12-4|TRBD1|few|TRBJ1-2
CASSTTGGYGYTF
TGTGCCAGCAGTACCACAGGGGGCTATGGCTACACCTTC
>TRBV20-1|TRBD2|.|TRBJ2-3
CSFLAGGITDTQYF
TGCAGTTTCCTAGCGGGGGGAATCACAGATACGCAGTATTTT
>TRBV6-5|.|.|TRBJ2-3
CASSYYRQDTQYF
TGTGCCAGCAGTTACTACAGGCAAGATACGCAGTATTTT
>TRBV7-2|.|many|TRBJ2-6
CASSLGDSGANVLTF
TGTGCCAGCAGCTTAGGGGACTCTGGGGCCAACGTCCTGACTTTC
>TRBV29-1|TRBD1|.|TRBJ2-3
CSASDRGRQDTQYF
TGCAGTGCCTCGGACAGGGGGCGCCAAGATACGCAGTATTTT
>TRBV4-2|.|.|TRBJ2-1
CASSQESRRNEQFF
TGTGCCAGCAGCCAAGAATCCCGTAGGAATGAGCAGTTCTTC
>TRBV6-5|.|.|TRBJ2-1
CASHDGGLAHNEQFF
TGTGCCAGCCACGACGGGGGGCTGGCCCACAATGAGCAGTTCTTC
>TRBV29-1|.|.|TRBJ1-1
CSVSGHLNTEAFF
TGCAGCGTCTCCGGACACCTGAACACTGAAGCTTTCTTT
>TRBV7-2|.|few|TRBJ2-5
CASSSRAMETQYF
TGTGCCAGCAGCTCTCGGGCCATGGAGACCCAGTACTTC
>TRBV12-3/TRBV12-4|.|few|TRBJ2-1
CASKLGVRSGNEQFF
TGTGCCAGCAAACTGGGGGTACGAAGTGGCAATGAGCAGTTCTTC
>TRBV6-5|.|.|TRBJ2-1
CASKLDVSSYNEQFF
TGTGCCAGCAAATTAGACGTGAGCTCCTACAATGAGCAGTTCTTC
>TRBV2|.|few|TRBJ2-3
CASTALTDTQYF
TGTGCCAGCACCGCACTAACAGATACGCAGTATTTT
>TRBV4-2|TRBD2|.|TRBJ2-5
CASSPTGLAGQETQYF
TGTGCCAGCAGCCCAACGGGACTAGCGGGGCAAGAGACCCAGTACTTC
>TRBV4-1|.|.|TRBJ1-1
CASSQESVGTEAFF
TGCGCCAGCAGCCAAGAGTCGGTCGGGACTGAAGCTTTCTTT
>TRBV12-3/TRBV12-4|.|few|TRBJ1-6
CASSFAGSPRRNSPLHF
TGTGCCAGCAGCTTTGCGGGGTCTCCGAGGAGGAATTCACCCCTCCACTTT
>TRBV4-2|TRBD1|.|TRBJ2-5
CASSAQGAGETQYF
TGTGCCAGCAGCGCCCAGGGGGCCGGAGAGACCCAGTACTTC
>TRBV27|.|.|TRBJ2-7
CASRGRGDYEQYF
TGTGCCAGCAGGGGCAGGGGGGATTACGAGCAGTACTTC
>TRBV5-5|.|.|TRBJ1-5
CASSSGTDDSNQPQHF
TGTGCCAGCAGCTCCGGGACGGATGATAGCAATCAGCCCCAGCATTTT
>TRBV5-6|.|.|TRBJ2-7
CASSFNQRDEQYF
TGTGCCAGCAGCTTTAACCAGAGAGACGAGCAGTACTTC
>TRBV12-3/TRBV12-4|TRBD2|few|TRBJ2-5
CASTISGRGETQYF
TGTGCCAGCACCATAAGCGGGAGAGGAGAGACCCAGTACTTC
>TRBV2|TRBD2|.|TRBJ2-5
CASSVREGRETQYF
TGTGCCAGCAGTGTCAGGGAGGGACGAGAGACCCAGTACTTC
>TRBV5-1|.|.|TRBJ2-1
CASISTGTSGNEQFF
TGCGCCAGCATTTCAACCGGGACGTCCGGAAATGAGCAGTTCTTC